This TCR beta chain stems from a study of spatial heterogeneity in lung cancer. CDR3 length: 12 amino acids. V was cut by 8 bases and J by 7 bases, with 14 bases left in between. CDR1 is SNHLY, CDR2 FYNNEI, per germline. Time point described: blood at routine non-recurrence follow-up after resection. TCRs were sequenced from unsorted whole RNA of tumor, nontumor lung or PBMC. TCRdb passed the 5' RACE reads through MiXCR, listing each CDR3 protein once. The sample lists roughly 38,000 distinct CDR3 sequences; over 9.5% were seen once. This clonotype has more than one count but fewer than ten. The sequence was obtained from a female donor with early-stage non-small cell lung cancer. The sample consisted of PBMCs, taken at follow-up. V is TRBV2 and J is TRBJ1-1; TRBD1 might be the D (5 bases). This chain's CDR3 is CASRRQRDEAFF. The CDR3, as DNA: TGTGCCAGCCGACGACAGCGGGATGAAGCTTTCTTT. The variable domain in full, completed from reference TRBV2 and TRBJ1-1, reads EPEVTQTPSHQVTQMGQEVILRCVPISNHLYFYWYRQILGQKVEFLVSFYNNEISEKSEIFDDQFSVERPDGSNFTLKIRSTKLEDSAMYFCASRRQRDEAFFGQGTRLTVV.